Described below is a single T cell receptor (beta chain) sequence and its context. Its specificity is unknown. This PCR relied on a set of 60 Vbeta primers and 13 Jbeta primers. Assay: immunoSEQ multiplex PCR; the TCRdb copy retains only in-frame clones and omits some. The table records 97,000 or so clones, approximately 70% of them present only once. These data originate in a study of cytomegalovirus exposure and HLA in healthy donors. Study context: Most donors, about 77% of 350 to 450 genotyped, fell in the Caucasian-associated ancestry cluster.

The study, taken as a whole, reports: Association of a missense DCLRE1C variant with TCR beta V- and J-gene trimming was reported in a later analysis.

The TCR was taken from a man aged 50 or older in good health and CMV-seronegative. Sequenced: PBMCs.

The CDR3: CASSPDGSTGEKLFF. The CDR3 DNA sequence: TGTGCCAGCAGCCCCGACGGATCGACGGGGGAAAAACTGTTTTTT. The J gene is TRBJ1-4, the V gene TRBV7-2; D call uncertain. V was trimmed by 5 bases and J by 8 bases, leaving 18 bases between them. The CDR3 runs 15 residues. CDR1 and CDR2 (germline): SGHTA, FQGNSA.